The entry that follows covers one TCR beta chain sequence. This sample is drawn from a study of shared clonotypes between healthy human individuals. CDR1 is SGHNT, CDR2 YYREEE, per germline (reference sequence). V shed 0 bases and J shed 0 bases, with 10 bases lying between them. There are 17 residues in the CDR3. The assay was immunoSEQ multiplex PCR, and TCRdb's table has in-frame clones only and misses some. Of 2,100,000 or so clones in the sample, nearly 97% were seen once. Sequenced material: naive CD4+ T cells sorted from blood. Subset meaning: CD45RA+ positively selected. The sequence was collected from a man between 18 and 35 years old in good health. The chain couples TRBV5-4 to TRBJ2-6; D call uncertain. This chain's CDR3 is CASSLGGQHSGANVLTF. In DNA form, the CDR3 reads TGTGCCAGCAGCTTGGGTGGGCAGCACTCTGGGGCCAACGTCCTGACTTTC. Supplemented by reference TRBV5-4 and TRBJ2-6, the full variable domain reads ETGVTQSPTHLIKTRGQQVTLRCSSQSGHNTVSWYQQALGQGPQFIFQYYREEENGRGNFPPRFSGLQFPNYSSELNVNALELDDSALYLCASSLGGQHSGANVLTFGAGSRLTVL.